The clone carrying this TCR beta chain was seen ten or more times. One junction end disagrees with the germline gene, perhaps due to a read error. The entry originates in a study of patients and donors after allogeneic stem cell transplantation. CDR1 and CDR2 from the germline V gene are MNHEY and SVGAGI. The CDR3 covers 13 residues. One entry per CDR3 protein results from TCRdb running MiXCR on the RT-PCR reads. The repertoire consists of about 160,000 distinct CDR3 sequences, with nearly 25% occurring once and the leading ten covering approximately 26%. The receptor's source is a human donor who was either an allogeneic HSCT recipient or a stem cell or donor lymphocyte infusion donor (not recorded which). It is not recorded whose cells these are; they may come from a transplant donor. The sample comprised blood, either unsorted or a sorted T cell fraction (not recorded which). The V call is TRBV6-5, the J call TRBJ1-4; D call uncertain. The chain's CDR3 is CASSYSRQGDLIF. The CDR3 bases are TGTGCCAGCAGTTACTCGAGGCAAGGTGATCTTATTTTT.